A single sample gave rise to the 2 T cell receptor beta chains below, sequenced in a study of cytomegalovirus exposure and HLA in healthy donors. It was with 60 Vbeta and 13 Jbeta primers that the PCR ran. Libraries were prepared by immunoSEQ multiplex PCR; TCRdb keeps only in-frame clonotypes and omits some of them. The sample yields around 190,000 clones, around nine tenths seen once. Sequencing was carried out using PBMCs. The receptor source for this set is a woman aged 18-30 years in good health and CMV-seronegative.

This clone was recorded a few times. The genes are TRBV6-5 and TRBJ1-2, with a weak D call TRBD1 (5 bases). V was cut by 0 bases and J by 4 bases, with 9 bases left in between. The CDR3 loop spans 14 amino acids. CDR1 MNHEY and CDR2 SVGAGI come from the germline V gene. The CDR3 DNA reads TGTGCCAGCAGTTACTCGAACAGGCCCTATGGCTACACCTTC. Its protein product is CASSYSNRPYGYTF.

Only one count was recorded for this clone. The CDR3 reads CASSLSLQPQHF. CDR3 bases: TGTGCCAGCAGTTTGTCCCTTCAGCCCCAGCATTTT. The chain couples TRBV28 to TRBJ1-5, with D uncertain. The CDR3 spans 12 residues. The germline V gene has CDR1 MDHEN and CDR2 SYDVKM. Trimming removed 3 bases from V and 6 bases from J, with 6 bases in between.